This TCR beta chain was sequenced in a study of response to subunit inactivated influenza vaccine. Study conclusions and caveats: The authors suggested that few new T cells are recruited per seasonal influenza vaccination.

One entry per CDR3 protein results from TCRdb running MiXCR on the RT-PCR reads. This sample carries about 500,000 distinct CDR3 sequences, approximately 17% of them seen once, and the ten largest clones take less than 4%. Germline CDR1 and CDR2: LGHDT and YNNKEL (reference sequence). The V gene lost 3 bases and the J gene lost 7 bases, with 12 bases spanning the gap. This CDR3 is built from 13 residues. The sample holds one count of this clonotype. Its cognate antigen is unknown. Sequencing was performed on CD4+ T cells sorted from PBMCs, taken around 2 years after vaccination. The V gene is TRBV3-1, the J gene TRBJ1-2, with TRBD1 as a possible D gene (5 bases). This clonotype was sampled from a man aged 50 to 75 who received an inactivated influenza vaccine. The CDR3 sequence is CASSQGELGGYTF. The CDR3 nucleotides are TGTGCCAGCAGCCAGGGGGAGTTGGGTGGCTACACCTTC. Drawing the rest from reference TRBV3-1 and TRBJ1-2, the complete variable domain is DTAVSQTPKYLVTQMGNDKSIKCEQNLGHDTMYWYKQDSKKFLKIMFSYNNKELIINETVPNRFSPKSPDKAHLNLHINSLELGDSAVYFCASSQGELGGYTFGSGTRLTVV.